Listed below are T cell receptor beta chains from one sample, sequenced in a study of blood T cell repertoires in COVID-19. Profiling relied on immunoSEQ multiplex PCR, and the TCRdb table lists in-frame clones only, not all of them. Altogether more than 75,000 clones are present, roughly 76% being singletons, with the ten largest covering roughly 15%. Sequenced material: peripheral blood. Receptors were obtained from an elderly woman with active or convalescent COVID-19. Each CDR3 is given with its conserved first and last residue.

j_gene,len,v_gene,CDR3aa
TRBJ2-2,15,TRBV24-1,CATSDGQENTGELFF
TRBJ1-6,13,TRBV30,CAWGDNYNSPLHF
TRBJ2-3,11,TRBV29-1,CSVESSDTQYF
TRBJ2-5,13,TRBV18,CASSPSQGETQYF
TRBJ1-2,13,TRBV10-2,CASSFTPNYGYTF
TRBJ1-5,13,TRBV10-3,CAISGGGNQPQHF
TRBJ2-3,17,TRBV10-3,CATSRLAGASSTDTQYF
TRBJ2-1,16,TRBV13,CASSGGGLAAYNEQFF
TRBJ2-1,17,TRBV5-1,CASSLGGTSGSYNEQFF
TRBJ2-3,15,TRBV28,CASRSSGTSADTQYF
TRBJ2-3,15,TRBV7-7,CASSPGQGGADTQYF
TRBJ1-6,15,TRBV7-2,CASSSDRVRNSPLHF
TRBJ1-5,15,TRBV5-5,CASSFEPGVNQPQHF
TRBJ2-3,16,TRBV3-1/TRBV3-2,CASSLNGGGRTDTQYF
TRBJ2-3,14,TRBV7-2,CASSLGQETDTQYF
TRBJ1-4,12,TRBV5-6,CASSHGKGSLFF
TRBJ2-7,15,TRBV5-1,CASSPGQGIMVEQYF
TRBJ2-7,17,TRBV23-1,CASSQSGSGTGRPEQYF
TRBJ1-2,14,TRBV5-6,CASSLGQGNYGYTF
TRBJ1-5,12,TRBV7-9,CASSLADQPQHF
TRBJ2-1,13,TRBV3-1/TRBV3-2,CASSPGQGGEQFF
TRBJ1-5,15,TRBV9,CASSVGQGGNQPQHF
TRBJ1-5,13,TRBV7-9,CASSLGGDQPQHF
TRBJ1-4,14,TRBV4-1,CASSFRQTNEKLFF
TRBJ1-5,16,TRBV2,CASSENGGGGNQPQHF
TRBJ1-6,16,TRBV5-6,CASSYGQASYNSPLHF
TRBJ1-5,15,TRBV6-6,CASRQQGQLNQPQHF
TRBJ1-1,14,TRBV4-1,CASSSQQGNAEAFF
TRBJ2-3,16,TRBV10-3,CAISLAGGLNTDTQYF
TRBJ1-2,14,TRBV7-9,CASSLESVYYGYTF
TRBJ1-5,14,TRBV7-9,CASSRQGERQPQHF
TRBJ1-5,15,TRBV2,CASRTMGGVEQPQHF
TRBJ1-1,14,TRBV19,CASSPGLLATEAFF
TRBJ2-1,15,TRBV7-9,CASSLRGGAGNEQFF
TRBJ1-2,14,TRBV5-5,CASRRDRLVSGYTF
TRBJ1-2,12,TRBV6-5,CASRDSIYGYTF
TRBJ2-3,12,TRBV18,CASSPSADTQYF
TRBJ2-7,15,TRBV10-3,CATQWASTSSYEQYF
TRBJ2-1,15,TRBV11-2,CASSPTWAGDNEQFF
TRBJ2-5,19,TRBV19,CASSIEMIRGLPFRETQYF
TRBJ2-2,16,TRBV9,CASSQTSGGYTGELFF